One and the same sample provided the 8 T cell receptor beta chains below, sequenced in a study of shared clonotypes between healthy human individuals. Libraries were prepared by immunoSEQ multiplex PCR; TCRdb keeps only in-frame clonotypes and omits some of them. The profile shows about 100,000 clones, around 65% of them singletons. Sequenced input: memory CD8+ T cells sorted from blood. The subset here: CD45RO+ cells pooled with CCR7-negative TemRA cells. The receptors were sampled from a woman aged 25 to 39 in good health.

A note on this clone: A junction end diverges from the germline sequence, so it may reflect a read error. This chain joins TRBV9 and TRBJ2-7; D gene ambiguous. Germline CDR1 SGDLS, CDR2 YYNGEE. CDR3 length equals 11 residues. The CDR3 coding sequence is TGTGCCAGCAGCGTAGTAGTCCCAGCCGCCTTC. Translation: CASSVVVPAAF.

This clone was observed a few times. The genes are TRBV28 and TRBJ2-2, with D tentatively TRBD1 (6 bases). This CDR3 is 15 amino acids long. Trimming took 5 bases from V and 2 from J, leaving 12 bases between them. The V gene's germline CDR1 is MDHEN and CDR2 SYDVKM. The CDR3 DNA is TGTGCCAGCAGTCCGCGACAGGCTAACACCGGGGAGCTGTTTTTT. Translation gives CASSPRQANTGELFF.

The CDR3 here is CASSLAETSVVGWDEQYF. For the CDR3, the DNA is TGTGCCAGCAGCTTGGCCGAGACTAGCGTCGTCGGGTGGGACGAGCAGTACTTC. The J gene is TRBJ2-7, the V gene TRBV5-6, with TRBD2 identical over 8 bases. The CDR3 extends over 18 amino acids. Trimming cost V 0 bases and J 5 bases; bases outside gene matches: 16. In germline, CDR1 is SGHDT, CDR2 YYEEEE.

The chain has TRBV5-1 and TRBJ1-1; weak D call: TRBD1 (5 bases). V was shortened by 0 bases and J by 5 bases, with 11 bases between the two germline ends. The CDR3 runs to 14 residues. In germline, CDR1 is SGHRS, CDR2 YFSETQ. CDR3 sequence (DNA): TGCGCCAGCAGCTTGGCCGTGGGGGAAACTGAAGCTTTCTTT. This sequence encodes CASSLAVGETEAFF.

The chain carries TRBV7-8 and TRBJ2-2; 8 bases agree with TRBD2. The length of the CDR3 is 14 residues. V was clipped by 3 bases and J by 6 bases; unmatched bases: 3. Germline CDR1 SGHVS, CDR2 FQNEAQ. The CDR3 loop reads CASSLLLAAGELFF. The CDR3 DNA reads TGTGCCAGCAGCTTGTTACTAGCGGCCGGGGAGCTGTTTTTT.

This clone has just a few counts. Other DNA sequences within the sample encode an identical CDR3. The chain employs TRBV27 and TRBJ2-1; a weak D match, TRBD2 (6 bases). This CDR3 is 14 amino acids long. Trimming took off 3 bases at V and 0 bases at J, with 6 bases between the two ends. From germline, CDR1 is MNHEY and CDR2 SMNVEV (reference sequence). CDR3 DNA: TGTGCCAGCAGTTTTAGCGGCTCCTACAATGAGCAGTTCTTC. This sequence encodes CASSFSGSYNEQFF.

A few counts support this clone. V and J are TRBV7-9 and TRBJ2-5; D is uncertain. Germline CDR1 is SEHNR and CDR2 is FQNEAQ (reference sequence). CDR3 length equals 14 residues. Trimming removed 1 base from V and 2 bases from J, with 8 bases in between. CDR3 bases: TGTGCCAGCAGCTTAGATACCGGTCAAGAGACCCAGTACTTC. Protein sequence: CASSLDTGQETQYF.

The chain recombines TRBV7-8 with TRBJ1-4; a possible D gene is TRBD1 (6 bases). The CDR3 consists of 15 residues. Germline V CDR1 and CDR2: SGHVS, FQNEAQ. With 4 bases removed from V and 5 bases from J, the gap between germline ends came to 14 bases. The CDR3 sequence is CASSSDRIKNEKLFF. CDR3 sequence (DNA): TGTGCCAGCAGCTCCGACAGGATAAAGAATGAAAAACTGTTTTTT.